This TCR beta chain stems from a study of blood T cell repertoires in COVID-19. Assay: immunoSEQ multiplex PCR; the TCRdb copy retains only in-frame clones and omits some. The sample has 330,000 or so clones; more than 70% are singletons. Germline V gene data show CDR1 as MGHRA and CDR2 as YSYEKL. V was clipped by 0 bases and J by 6 bases; unmatched bases: 13. The CDR3 consists of 19 residues. The clonotype was recovered from a woman under 40 who had been exposed to COVID-19. The chain links TRBV4-1 to TRBJ2-1; 11 nucleotides line up with TRBD2. Sequencing was done on a sample of PBMCs or T cells enriched from blood (not recorded which). The CDR3, as DNA: TGCGCCAGCAGCCAAGATGGGCCACGTACTAGCGGGAGTCGCAATGAGCAGTTCTTC. Amino acids: CASSQDGPRTSGSRNEQFF.